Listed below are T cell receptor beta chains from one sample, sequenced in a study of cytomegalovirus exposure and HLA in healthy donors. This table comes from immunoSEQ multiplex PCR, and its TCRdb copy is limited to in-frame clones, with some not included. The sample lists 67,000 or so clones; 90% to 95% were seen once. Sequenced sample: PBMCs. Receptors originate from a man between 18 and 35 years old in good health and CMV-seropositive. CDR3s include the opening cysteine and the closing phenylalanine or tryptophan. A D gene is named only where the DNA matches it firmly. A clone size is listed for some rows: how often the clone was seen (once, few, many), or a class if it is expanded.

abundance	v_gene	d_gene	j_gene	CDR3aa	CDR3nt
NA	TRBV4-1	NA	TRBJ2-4	CASSQEVFRVENIQYF	TGCGCCAGCAGCCAAGAGGTTTTCAGGGTTGAAAACATTCAGTACTTC
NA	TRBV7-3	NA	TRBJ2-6	CASSIFSRLQSRANVLTF	TGTGCCAGCAGCATCTTCTCACGCTTACAAAGTCGGGCCAACGTCCTGACTTTC
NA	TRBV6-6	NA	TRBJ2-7	CASSQTVSYEQYF	TGTGCCAGCAGCCAAACCGTATCCTACGAGCAGTACTTC
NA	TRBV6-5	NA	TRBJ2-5	CASCTQGRGQETQYF	TGTGCCAGCTGCACACAGGGTAGGGGCCAAGAGACCCAGTACTTC
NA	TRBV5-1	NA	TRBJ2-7	CASSLVGRNYEQYF	TGCGCCAGCAGCTTGGTGGGGAGAAACTACGAGCAGTACTTC
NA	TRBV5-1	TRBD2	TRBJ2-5	CASSLLGTSGMRETQYF	TGCGCCAGCAGCCTCCTAGGGACTAGCGGGATGAGAGAGACCCAGTACTTC
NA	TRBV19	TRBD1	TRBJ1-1	CASSIFAGGREAFF	TGTGCCAGTAGTATTTTTGCAGGGGGGCGTGAAGCTTTCTTT
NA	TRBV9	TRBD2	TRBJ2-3	CASSVEGLASDTQYF	TGTGCCAGCAGCGTAGAGGGACTAGCATCAGATACGCAGTATTTT
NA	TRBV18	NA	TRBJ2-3	CASSPQQDTQYF	TGTGCCAGCTCACCGCAACAGGATACGCAGTATTTT
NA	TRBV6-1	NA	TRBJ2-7	CASSVRGPYEQYF	TGTGCCAGCAGCGTAAGGGGTCCCTACGAGCAGTACTTC
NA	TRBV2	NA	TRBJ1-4	CASTQAGTGEKLFF	TGTGCCAGCACCCAGGCTGGGACTGGTGAAAAACTGTTTTTT
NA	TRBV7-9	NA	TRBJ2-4	CASSSPGRGAKNIQYF	TGTGCCAGCAGCTCCCCAGGACGGGGAGCCAAAAACATTCAGTACTTC
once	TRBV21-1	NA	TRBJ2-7	CASSSQFASGSYEQYF	NA
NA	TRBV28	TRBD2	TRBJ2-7	CASTSSSSGEAYEQYF	TGTGCCAGCACTTCTTCGAGTAGCGGGGAGGCCTACGAGCAGTACTTC
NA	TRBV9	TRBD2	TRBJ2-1	CASSVASGLYNEQFF	TGTGCCAGCAGCGTGGCTAGCGGGCTTTACAATGAGCAGTTCTTC
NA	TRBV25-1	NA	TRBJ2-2	CASSELGQGNTGELFF	TGTGCCAGCAGTGAATTGGGTCAGGGGAACACCGGGGAGCTGTTTTTT
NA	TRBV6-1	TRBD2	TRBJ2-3	CASSAPSGLAGGSTDTQYF	TGTGCCAGCAGTGCACCTTCGGGACTAGCGGGAGGAAGCACAGATACGCAGTATTTT
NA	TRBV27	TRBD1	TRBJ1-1	CASSSTGAGAEAFF	TGTGCCAGCAGCTCGACAGGGGCCGGGGCTGAAGCTTTCTTT
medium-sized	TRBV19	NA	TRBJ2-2	CASSGPSMAGELFF	TGTGCCAGTAGTGGTCCTAGTATGGCCGGGGAGCTGTTTTTT
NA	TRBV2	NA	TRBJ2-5	CASRTIGRRETQYF	TGTGCCAGCAGGACTATCGGGAGAAGGGAGACCCAGTACTTC
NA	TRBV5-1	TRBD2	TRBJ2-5	CASSLGGGPETQYF	TGCGCCAGCAGCTTGGGCGGGGGTCCAGAGACCCAGTACTTC
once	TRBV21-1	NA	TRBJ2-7	CASSNGHYEQYF	TGTGCCAGCAGCAACGGACACTACGAGCAGTACTTC
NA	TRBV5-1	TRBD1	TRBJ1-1	CASSYRVSGTGASEAFF	TGCGCCAGCAGCTACAGAGTTTCCGGGACAGGGGCATCTGAAGCTTTCTTT
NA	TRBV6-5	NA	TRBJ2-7	CASRAAGSPYEQYF	TGTGCCAGCAGGGCAGCAGGGTCACCCTACGAGCAGTACTTC
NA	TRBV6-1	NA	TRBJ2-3	CASSDRVPLADTQYF	TGTGCCAGCAGTGATCGGGTCCCGTTGGCGGATACGCAGTATTTT
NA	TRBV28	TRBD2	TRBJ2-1	CASSPWTSGRPDEQFF	TGTGCCAGCAGTCCCTGGACTAGCGGGAGACCCGATGAGCAGTTCTTC
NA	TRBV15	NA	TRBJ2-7	CATSREGGSSYEQYF	TGTGCCACCAGCAGAGAAGGAGGGAGCTCCTACGAGCAGTACTTC
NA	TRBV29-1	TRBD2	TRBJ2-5	CSVEEGPLGSGRKETQYF	TGCAGCGTTGAAGAAGGTCCCCTGGGTAGCGGGAGGAAAGAGACCCAGTACTTC
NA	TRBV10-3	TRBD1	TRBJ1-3	CAIRDPDRDDTIYF	TGTGCCATCAGGGACCCGGACAGGGACGACACCATATATTTT
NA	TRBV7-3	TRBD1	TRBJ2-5	CASSYDRDETQYF	TGTGCCAGCAGCTACGACAGGGACGAGACCCAGTACTTC
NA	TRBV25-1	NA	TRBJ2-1	CASSDSYNEQFF	TGTGCCAGCAGTGATTCGTACAATGAGCAGTTCTTC
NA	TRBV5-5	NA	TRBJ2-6	CASSLVPGGTGANVLTF	TGTGCCAGCAGCTTGGTACCCGGGGGTACTGGGGCCAACGTCCTGACTTTC
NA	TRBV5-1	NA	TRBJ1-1	CASSLRGANTEAFF	TGCGCCAGCAGCTTGAGGGGCGCAAACACTGAAGCTTTCTTT
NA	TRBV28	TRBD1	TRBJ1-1	CASILQGGREAFF	TGTGCCAGCATCCTCCAGGGGGGACGGGAAGCTTTCTTT
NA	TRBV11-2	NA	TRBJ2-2	CASSLYGRGTGELFF	TGTGCCAGCAGCTTATACGGAAGGGGCACCGGGGAGCTGTTTTTT
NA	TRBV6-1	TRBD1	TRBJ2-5	CASSPSGTGLETQYF	TGTGCCAGCAGCCCCTCCGGGACAGGCTTGGAGACCCAGTACTTC
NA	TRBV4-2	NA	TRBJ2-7	CASSQYGGGEQYF	TGTGCCAGCAGCCAATACGGGGGTGGCGAGCAGTACTTC
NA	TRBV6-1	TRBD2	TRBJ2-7	CASSEALSGRGSSYEQYF	TGTGCCAGCAGTGAAGCGCTGAGCGGGAGAGGTTCTAGCTACGAGCAGTACTTC
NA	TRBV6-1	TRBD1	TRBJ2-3	CATITGGTDTQYF	TGTGCCACCATTACAGGGGGCACAGATACGCAGTATTTT
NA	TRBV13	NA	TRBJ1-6	CASSIGLESPLHF	TGTGCCAGCAGCATAGGGCTAGAGTCACCCCTCCACTTT
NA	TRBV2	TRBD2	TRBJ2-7	CAGGVGDEQYF	TGTGCCGGGGGGGTAGGGGACGAGCAGTACTTC
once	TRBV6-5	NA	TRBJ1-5	CARSSRGGRDQPQHF	TGTGCCAGATCCTCGAGGGGGGGAAGGGATCAGCCCCAGCATTTT
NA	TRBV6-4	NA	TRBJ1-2	CASSDSHGIGYTF	TGTGCCAGCAGTGACTCCCACGGGATAGGCTACACCTTC
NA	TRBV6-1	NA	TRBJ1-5	CASMLSGNQPQHF	TGTGCCAGCATGTTATCGGGAAATCAGCCCCAGCATTTT
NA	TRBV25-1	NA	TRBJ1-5	CASRVGGGTQPQHF	TGTGCCAGCAGGGTGGGGGGGGGCACTCAGCCCCAGCATTTT
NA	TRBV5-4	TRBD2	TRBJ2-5	CASSRTSGGRGETQYF	TGTGCCAGCAGCCGGACTAGCGGGGGGAGGGGGGAGACCCAGTACTTC
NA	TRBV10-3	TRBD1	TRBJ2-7	CAIARRDSVLGEQYF	TGTGCCATTGCAAGACGGGACAGCGTCCTTGGCGAGCAGTACTTC
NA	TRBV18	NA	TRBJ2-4	CASSPQGLVLAKNIQYF	TGTGCCAGCTCACCCCAGGGGCTAGTTCTAGCCAAAAACATTCAGTACTTC
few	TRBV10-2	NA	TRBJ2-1	CASRPDLSYNEQFF	TGCGCCAGCAGACCGGACTTAAGCTACAATGAGCAGTTCTTC
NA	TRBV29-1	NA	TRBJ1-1	CSGGRGAEAFF	TGCAGCGGGGGGAGGGGCGCTGAAGCTTTCTTT
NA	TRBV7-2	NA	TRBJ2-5	CASSLNAGGSETQYF	TGTGCCAGCAGCTTAAATGCAGGGGGGTCAGAGACCCAGTACTTC